This entry lists 8 T cell receptor beta chains sequenced from one sample in a study of CD8+ T cells in alopecia areata. Once RNA had been extracted, it was reverse transcribed into cDNA to act as the sequencing template. Produced via immunoSEQ multiplex PCR; TCRdb's table is partial and in-frame only. This table has 150,000 to 200,000 clones, about 63% appearing once. This material consisted of CD4+ T cells sorted from blood, taken at week 0. The receptors were gathered from a human donor with alopecia areata.

V is TRBV23-1 and J is TRBJ2-7, with a weak D call TRBD2 (7 bases). TRBV23-1 is an open reading frame whose function is uncertain. The CDR3 runs to 15 residues. Trimming took 2 bases from V and 5 from J, leaving 16 bases between them. The CDR3 sequence is CASSQRVGGGNEQYF. CDR3 bases: TGCGCCAGCAGTCAAAGAGTGGGAGGGGGGAACGAGCAGTACTTC.

The genes are TRBV13 and TRBJ1-6; D unresolved. The CDR3 totals 12 residues. The germline V gene has CDR1 PRHDT and CDR2 FYEKMQ (reference sequence). Trimming took off 0 bases at V and 9 bases at J, with 3 bases between the two ends. CDR3 nucleotides: TGTGCCAGCAGCTTAGGTGTTTCACCCCTCCACTTT. It yields the protein CASSLGVSPLHF.

The V and J genes are TRBV2 and TRBJ1-6, with D possibly TRBD1 on 6 matching bases. V gave up 7 bases and J gave up 6 bases, with 10 bases separating them. CDR1 and CDR2 (germline): SNHLY, FYNNEI. This CDR3 spans 13 amino acids. This chain's CDR3 is CASKRGGNSPLHF. CDR3 coding DNA: TGTGCCAGCAAAAGAGGGGGTAATTCACCCCTCCACTTT.

As regards this clone: At one end, the junction sequence differs from germline, possibly due to a read error. This rearrangement joins TRBV15 to TRBJ2-3, with TRBD2 matching over 10 bases. Germline values: CDR1 LNHNV, CDR2 YYDKDF (reference sequence). This CDR3 region has 18 residues. CDR3 nucleotide sequence: TGTGCCACCAGCAGACTATCTAGCGGGGGCCATTCCACAGCTACGCAGTATTTT. Protein: CATSRLSSGGHSTATQYF.

Only a few counts were recorded for this clone. The chain is built from TRBV5-6 and TRBJ2-6; 8 nucleotides align to TRBD2. V shed 4 bases, J shed 2 bases, and the junction held 8 bases outside the gene matches. Germline CDR1 is SGHDT and CDR2 is YYEEEE. This CDR3 has 17 residues. The DNA of the CDR3 is TGTGCCAGCAGCCACACGGGAGGGGTCGCTGGGGCCAACGTCCTGACTTTC. Encoded protein: CASSHTGGVAGANVLTF.

The gene calls are TRBV29-1 and TRBJ2-7; 10 nucleotides agree with TRBD2. The CDR3 contains 14 residues. Germline V gene lookup returns CDR1 SQVTM and CDR2 ANQGSEA. The V gene end was trimmed by 5 bases and the J gene end by 3 bases; junction bases not matched to a gene: 7. The DNA for the CDR3 is TGCAGCGTTCCTAGCGGGGGTGCGGACTACGAGCAGTACTTC. This gives the protein CSVPSGGADYEQYF.

This clone has only a few counts. The rearrangement links TRBV6-5 to TRBJ1-4, with D tentatively TRBD1 (6 bases). The V gene lost 5 bases and the J gene lost 5 bases, with 15 bases spanning the gap. CDR1 is MNHEY and CDR2 is SVGAGI in the germline V gene. CDR3 length: 15 residues. The CDR3 loop reads CASSKGFGTNEKLFF. The DNA of the CDR3 is TGTGCCAGCAGTAAAGGGTTCGGGACAAATGAAAAACTGTTTTTT.

A few counts support this clone. The chain carries TRBV4-1 and TRBJ2-5; 15 bases are a match to TRBD2. Germline assignment: CDR1 MGHRA and CDR2 YSYEKL. This CDR3 has 16 residues. Trimming at V came to 4 bases and at J to 3 bases, leaving 3 bases not matched to a gene. Here the CDR3 DNA reads TGCGCCAGCAGCCGGACTAGCGGGGGGGCAGAAGAGACCCAGTACTTC. This encodes CASSRTSGGAEETQYF.